This entry is about one T cell receptor (beta chain). What this receptor recognizes is not known. Within one base of it there is no much larger clone, and no base qualities were kept. These data originate in a study of cytomegalovirus exposure and HLA in healthy donors (dated by TCRdb to 2016 to 2017). About the full investigation: In an earlier analysis of under 600 of the donors, roughly 300 Gb of sequence data and 117 million unique TCR beta sequences from about 179 million T cells were reported. Roughly 300 gigabases of sequencing data and 70 million to 100 million unique TCR sequences made up an early release that covered 500 to 700 HLA-typed donors. Of the 398 genotyped donors, around 81% fell in the genetic ancestry cluster associated with self-reported Caucasian donors. The study was designed to test whether signatures of past pathogen exposure could be identified by cataloging public T cell receptors. The study used immunosequencing to profile the T cell repertoires of approximately 640 subjects and linked those repertoires to cytomegalovirus serostatus. A separate validation cohort of about 110 different subjects was used in addition to the 666-subject first cohort. To predict cytomegalovirus infection status, the study combined high-throughput TCR immunosequencing, statistical association of individual TCRs with disease status, and machine learning. A later analysis re-analyzed previously published TCR beta repertoires from roughly 630 donors and added high-resolution HLA genotyping to study TCR occurrence patterns. In the later analysis, no new phenotypic data were used to find candidate immune exposures; instead, reliance was placed on TCR beta sequences and their occurrence across donors. To decide whether each TCR beta V gene segment behaved as functional or pseudogenic, an earlier analysis of some 600 of the donors relied on high-throughput TCR beta sequencing. Donor age, sex, ethnicity and CMV serostatus were compiled together with the repertoire data. A later genetic analysis used genome-wide SNP genotypes for about three fifths of the 666 donors, treating that subset as a discovery cohort. All discovery cohort repertoires had been generated using a single sequencing platform. HLA typing covered class I and class II loci at four-digit resolution. The number of typed donors differed by locus: about 620-640 for A, B, C, DRB1 and DQB1; 500 to 550 for DQA1; 600 to 610 for DPA1; and about 450 for DPB1. Roughly 5 DR-DQ haplotypes were handled as single units for association and clustering, since linkage in the cohort was strong. Across about 370 genotyped donors of the cohort, an average of about 200,000 unique TCR beta nucleotide sequences per donor were sequenced, and about a sixth of those sequences were non-productive.

Results the study describes overall, beyond this receptor: Across donors, most TCR sequences were observed very rarely, whereas some public TCRs were present in many individuals. Only TCR beta chains were sequenced in this cohort, and the absence of alpha or paired-chain data limited detectable features. For the cohort, immune exposure information was limited to CMV serostatus. In a later analysis, TCR association rates were found to vary across HLA loci, with the most associated TCRs seen for DRB1 alleles and the fewest for HLA-C alleles. Strong co-occurrence of HLA alleles, especially DR and DQ, made assigning TCR associations to individual alleles difficult. A cluster of highly shared sequence variants was judged likely to represent a technical artifact of the sequencing pipeline. A later analysis associated about 17,000 TCR beta sequences with specific HLA alleles at a false discovery rate of 0.05. A later genetic analysis associated a missense DCLRE1C variant with V-gene and J-gene trimming of TCR beta chains, and an independent cohort replicated the association. The presence/absence analyses assumed that sequencing depth was roughly uniform across donors, and that assumption may not be true. The study listed 150 to 200 TCR beta chains as associated with cytomegalovirus. A further reported finding was that TCR beta sequences accurately predicted the HLA-A and HLA-B alleles for most subjects in the first cohort. According to a later genetic analysis, donors in an Asian-associated ancestry cluster had fewer N-insertions in productive TCRs than the approximately 710-donor mean. Cytomegalovirus status was reported to be diagnosed by the classifier with high specificity and sensitivity in both the original and validation cohorts. In an earlier analysis of under 600 of the donors, most TCR beta V segments were observed in productive rearrangements about 90% or about 30% of the time, broadly matching IMGT annotations. Because HLA typing was missing for some donors at each locus, association tests included only the typed subset. Linkage disequilibrium might explain the correlated functional status among segregating V segments, but an unknown experimental factor could not be excluded. In vitro tests confirmed that three of the cytomegalovirus-associated TCR beta chains recognize cytomegalovirus antigens. According to a later analysis, parvovirus B19, influenza, CMV and Epstein-Barr virus appeared linked to several top co-occurrence clusters. Some IMGT-functional V segments, including TRBV6-2 and TRBV6-3, could not be told apart with the 87-base-pair reads, so those segments were excluded. The authors suggested that the approach could potentially be generalized to other disease states and immunological phenotypes. A later analysis found that most CMV-associated TCR beta chains appeared HLA-restricted, with HLA associations seemingly driven largely by CMV exposure. A later analysis found that HLA-associated TCR beta chains were more clonally expanded and had lower generation probabilities than equally common non-associated chains. Because counts were too low, more than 15 rarely observed V segments, including chromosome 9 orphons, were left out of the earlier analysis of about 500 of the donors.

Library preparation used the immunoSEQ multiplex PCR assay. The multiplex PCR relied on a mix of 60 forward primers for TCR Vbeta segments and 13 reverse primers for TCR Jbeta segments. The CDR3 region of rearranged TCR beta genes was amplified from genomic DNA with a multiplex PCR assay. The Illumina HiSeq System was used to sequence the amplified TCR beta libraries as 87-base-pair reads. On the study's bioinformatics: Across the roughly 670 repertoires, a later analysis counted 75 million to 90 million unique TCR beta chains, roughly 11 million of which were shared by at least two donors. A nearest-neighbor algorithm error-corrected the raw reads and collapsed the reads into unique sequences, merging closely related sequences to remove PCR and sequencing errors. CDR3 sequences were aligned to IMGT reference sequences to assign V, D and J gene segments. For a sequence to be retained, at least a six-nucleotide match to both a V gene segment and a J gene segment was required. A rearrangement counted as productive if the CDR3 had no stop codons and remained in frame with V and J, and every other rearrangement counted as non-productive. Following IMGT convention, CDR3 was defined as the stretch from the second conserved V-encoded cysteine up to the conserved J-encoded phenylalanine. Sequences without an unambiguous match to a single V gene segment were excluded from the earlier analysis of 450 to 650 of the donors. In an earlier analysis of approximately 610 of the donors, V segments were called functional above 56.7% productive rearrangements and were called segregating when the between-donor standard deviation exceeded 5%. To diagnose cytomegalovirus status from the catalog of TCR beta chain sequences, a statistical classification framework was built. V and J gene assignment, in a later analysis, came from comparing TCR nucleotide sequences with IMGT/GENE-DB human TR gene sequences. The TCRdist pipeline was used in a later analysis to assign CDR3 sequences and most-parsimonious VDJ recombination scenarios. In a later analysis, each TCR beta chain was defined by its CDR3 amino acid sequence together with its V-gene family, and reads without a unique V-gene family were excluded. To address suspected cross-contamination and a sequencing artifact, a later analysis removed approximately 590 highly shared, low-generation-probability nucleotide sequences. A later analysis calculated a clonal expansion index for each public chain from normalized within-repertoire ranks of inferred template counts. In a later analysis, generation probabilities were computed with a VDJ recombination model fitted to out-of-frame rearrangements, and the resulting probabilities were checked against IGoR. Hypergeometric tests were used in a later analysis to score TCR-TCR, TCR-HLA and TCR-CMV co-occurrence, with a repertoire-size bias correction applied to the TCR pairs. False discovery rates were estimated in a later analysis by permuting HLA or CMV assignments 20 times. A later analysis grouped co-occurring TCRs with DBSCAN, adding TCRdist sequence similarity when clustering within HLA-allele-positive subsets. For co-occurrence clustering, repertoires with fewer than 30,000 or more than 120,000 public chains were excluded, along with about five repertoires with anomalous nucleotide sharing. TCRdb mirrors the immuneACCESS table, restricted to in-frame sequences. Some clones are absent from its copies; in checked studies, under half trace to an unresolved V gene, and the reason for the others is unknown. The D gene and trimming were derived from the DNA, and the V and J assignments and clone size from that table. Counted in this sample were 80,000 to 95,000 clones; roughly 71% of them appeared once. More than 15% of the sample lies in the top ten.

The cohort consisted of 600 to 700 healthy bone marrow donors. All cohort members were sampled while nominally healthy, although unrecorded immune exposures were likely present. The donor was CMV seropositive and was included in the group of 290 or so seropositive cohort members. Each donor provided a peripheral blood sample, and peripheral blood mononuclear cells were used for TCR beta sequencing. The Qiagen DNeasy Blood Extraction Kit was used to extract genomic DNA from the blood cell samples. V lost 6 bases and J lost 0 bases; the stretch between them is 11 bases long. Counted from cysteine to phenylalanine, this CDR3 has 14 amino acids. CDR3 DNA only is kept here, 42 bases in frame from base 1. As encoded in the germline V gene, CDR1 is SGHRS while CDR2 is YFSETQ.

The clonotype originates from a woman aged 18-29 years in good health and CMV-seropositive. The sequencing sample was made of PBMCs. The receptor chain draws on TRBV5-1 and TRBJ2-3; the D segment could be TRBD2, given 6 matching bases. The DNA reads TGCGCCAGCAACTGGGGAGGAAGCACAGATACGCAGTATTTT. The encoded protein is CASNWGGSTDTQYF.